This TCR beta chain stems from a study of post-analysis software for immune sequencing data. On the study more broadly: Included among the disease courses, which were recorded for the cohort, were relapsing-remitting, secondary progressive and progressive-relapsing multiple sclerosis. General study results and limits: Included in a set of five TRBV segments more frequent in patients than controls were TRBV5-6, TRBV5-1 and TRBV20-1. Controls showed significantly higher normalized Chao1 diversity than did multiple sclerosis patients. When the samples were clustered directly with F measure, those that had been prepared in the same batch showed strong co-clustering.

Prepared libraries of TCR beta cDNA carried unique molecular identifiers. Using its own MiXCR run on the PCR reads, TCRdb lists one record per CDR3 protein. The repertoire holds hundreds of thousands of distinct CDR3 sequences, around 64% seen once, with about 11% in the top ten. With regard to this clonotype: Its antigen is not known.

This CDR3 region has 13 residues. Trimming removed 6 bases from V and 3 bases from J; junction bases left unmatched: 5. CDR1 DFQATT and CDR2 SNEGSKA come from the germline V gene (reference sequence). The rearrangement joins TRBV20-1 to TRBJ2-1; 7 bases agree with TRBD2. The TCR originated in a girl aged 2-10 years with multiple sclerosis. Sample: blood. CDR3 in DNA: TGCAGTGCCGGCGGGGGAGGCTACAATGAGCAGTTCTTC. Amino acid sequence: CSAGGGGYNEQFF.